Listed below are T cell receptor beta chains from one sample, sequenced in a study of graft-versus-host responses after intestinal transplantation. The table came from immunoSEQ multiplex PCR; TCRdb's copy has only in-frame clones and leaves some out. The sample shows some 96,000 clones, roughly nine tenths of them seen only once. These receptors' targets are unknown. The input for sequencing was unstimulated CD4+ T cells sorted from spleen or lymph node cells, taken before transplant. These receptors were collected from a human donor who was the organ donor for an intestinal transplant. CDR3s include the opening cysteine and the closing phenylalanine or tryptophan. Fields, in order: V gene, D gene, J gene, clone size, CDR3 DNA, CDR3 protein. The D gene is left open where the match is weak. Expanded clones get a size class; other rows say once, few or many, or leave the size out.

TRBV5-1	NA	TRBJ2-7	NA	TGCGCCAGCAGCTTGTCCCAGGGGACGCGAAAAGACGAGCAGTACTTC	CASSLSQGTRKDEQYF
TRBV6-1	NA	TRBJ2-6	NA	TGTGCCAGCAGTGATTATACCTCTGGGGCCAACGTCCTGACCTTC	CASSDYTSGANVLTF
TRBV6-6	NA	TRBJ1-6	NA	TGTGCCAGCAGGGGACAAAGCTCCTATAATTCACCCCTCCACTTT	CASRGQSSYNSPLHF
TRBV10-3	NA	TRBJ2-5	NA	TGTGCCATCAGTGACAGCGAGCGAGAGACCCAGTACTTC	CAISDSERETQYF
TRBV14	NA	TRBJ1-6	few	TGTGCCAGCAGCCGGAGCCTGGGCCACTCACCCCTCCACTTT	CASSRSLGHSPLHF
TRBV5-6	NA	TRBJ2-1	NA	TGTGCCAGCAGTTCCCCGGGGGCACGGAATGAGCAGTTCTTC	CASSSPGARNEQFF
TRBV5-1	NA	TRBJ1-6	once	TGCGCCAGTAAACAGGGTTTGGATTCACCCCTCCACTTT	CASKQGLDSPLHF
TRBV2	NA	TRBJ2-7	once	TGTGCCAGCAGCCTCCACCCACAGGGCTCCTACGAGCAGTACTTC	CASSLHPQGSYEQYF
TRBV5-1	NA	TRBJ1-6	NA	TGCGCCAGCAGCACCGAGTCTAATTCACCCCTCCACTTT	CASSTESNSPLHF
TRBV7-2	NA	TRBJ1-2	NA	TGTGCCAGCAGCCCCAAGACAGGACCCTATGGCTACACCTTC	CASSPKTGPYGYTF
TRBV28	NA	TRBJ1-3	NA	TGTGCCAGCAGTTTAACGGGGCCTGGAAACACCATATATTTT	CASSLTGPGNTIYF
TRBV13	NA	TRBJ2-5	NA	TGTGCCAGCAGCTTATTTTTATTCGAGGGGGAGACCCAGTACTTC	CASSLFLFEGETQYF
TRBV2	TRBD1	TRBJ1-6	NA	TGTGCCAGCAGTGAACAGGGGGCACCCCTCCACTTT	CASSEQGAPLHF
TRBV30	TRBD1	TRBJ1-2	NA	TGTGCCTGGATCGAGGACAGGACCTATGGCTACACCTTC	CAWIEDRTYGYTF
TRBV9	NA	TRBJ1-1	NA	TGTGCCAGCAGCGTAGGGGCAGCCTACGACACTGAAGCTTTCTTT	CASSVGAAYDTEAFF
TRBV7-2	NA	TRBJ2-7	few	TGTGCCAGCAGCTCCGGGCACAAGCAGTACTTC	CASSSGHKQYF
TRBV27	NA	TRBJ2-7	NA	TGTGCCAGCAGTTTAACATCAACGAACTACGAGCAGTACTTC	CASSLTSTNYEQYF
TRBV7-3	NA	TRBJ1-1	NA	TGTGCCAGCAGCTCGGACGGTTACACTGAAGCTTTCTTT	CASSSDGYTEAFF
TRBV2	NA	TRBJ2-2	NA	TGTGCCAGCATTCGGTTGGGGTACGAGGGCACCGGGGAGCTGTTTTTT	CASIRLGYEGTGELFF
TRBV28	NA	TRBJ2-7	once	TGTGCCAGCAGTTTGGTCAGCGGTTTTAGCTCCTACGAGCAGTACTTC	CASSLVSGFSSYEQYF
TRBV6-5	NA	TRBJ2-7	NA	TGTGCCAGCAGTTCCACCCTCGGGCTCGAGCAGTACTTC	CASSSTLGLEQYF
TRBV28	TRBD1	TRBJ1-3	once	TGTGCCAGCACCCCAGGGGGGTCCGGAAACACCATATATTTT	CASTPGGSGNTIYF
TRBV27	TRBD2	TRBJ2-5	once	TGTGCCAGCGCGGGTTTCGGACTAGCGGGAATGAAATTCCAAGAGACCCAGTACTTC	CASAGFGLAGMKFQETQYF
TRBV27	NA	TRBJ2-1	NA	TGTGCCAGCAGTTTATGGGGGCGCCTTGGCAATGAGCAGTTCTTC	CASSLWGRLGNEQFF
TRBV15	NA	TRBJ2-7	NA	TGTGCCACCAGCAGGGAGGCAGCCGCCTACGAGCAGTACTTC	CATSREAAAYEQYF
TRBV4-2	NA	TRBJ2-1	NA	TGTGCCAGCAGCCATGATACCCACTACAATGAGCAGTTCTTC	CASSHDTHYNEQFF
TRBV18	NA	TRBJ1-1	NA	TGTGCCAGCTCCCCTTTCGGACAGATGAACACTGAAGCTTTCTTT	CASSPFGQMNTEAFF
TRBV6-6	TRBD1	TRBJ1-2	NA	TGTGCCAGCAGACGGGGACAGGGAGGCTATGGCTACACCTTC	CASRRGQGGYGYTF
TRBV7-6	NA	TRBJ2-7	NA	TGTGCCAGCAGCTTAAGGCCAGAGGAGCAGTACTTC	CASSLRPEEQYF
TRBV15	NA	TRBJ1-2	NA	TGTGCCACCAGCAGAGGGGCAGATTATGGCTACACCTTC	CATSRGADYGYTF
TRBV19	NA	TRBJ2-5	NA	TGTGCCAGTAGTATCTCTGGAGAGACCCAGTACTTC	CASSISGETQYF
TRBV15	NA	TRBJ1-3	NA	TGTGCCACCAGCACCCGGGTGCCTGGAAACACCATATATTTT	CATSTRVPGNTIYF
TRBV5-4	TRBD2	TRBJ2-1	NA	TGTGCCAGCAGCGGAACTAGCGGGGGGTCCTACAATGAGCAGTTCTTC	CASSGTSGGSYNEQFF
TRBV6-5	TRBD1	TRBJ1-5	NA	TGTGCCAGCAGGGGGACAGGGGGAGGGAATCAGCCCCAGCATTTT	CASRGTGGGNQPQHF
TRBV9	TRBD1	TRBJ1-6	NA	TGTGCCAGCAGCGAGGGGACAGGGCCCCATTCACCCCTCCACTTT	CASSEGTGPHSPLHF
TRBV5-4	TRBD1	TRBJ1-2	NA	TGTGCCAGCAGCCCTCAGACAGGGGGCCTAGTCTCCTATGGCTACACCTTC	CASSPQTGGLVSYGYTF
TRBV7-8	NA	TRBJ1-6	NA	TGTGCCAGCAGCTTAGCCCTCGGGGCAGTCTATTCACCCCTCCACTTT	CASSLALGAVYSPLHF
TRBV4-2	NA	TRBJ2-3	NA	TGTGCCAGCAGCCTAGGGACAGATACGCAGTATTTT	CASSLGTDTQYF
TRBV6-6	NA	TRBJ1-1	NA	TGTGCCAGCAGTTACCCGAGCATGAACACTGAAGCTTTCTTT	CASSYPSMNTEAFF
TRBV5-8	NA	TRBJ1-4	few	TGTGCCAGCAGCCTTAAGACCTGGTACGGTAATGAAAAACTGTTTTTT	CASSLKTWYGNEKLFF
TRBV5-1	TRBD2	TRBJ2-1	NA	TGCGCCAGCAGCTTGGGGGGGACTAGCAACTACAATGAGCAGTTCTTC	CASSLGGTSNYNEQFF
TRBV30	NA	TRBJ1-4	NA	TGTGCCTGGAGTAGACGGGTGTACGATGAAAAACTGTTTTTT	CAWSRRVYDEKLFF
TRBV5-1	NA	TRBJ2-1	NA	TGCGCCAGCCGGGGTGGGGGTTCGGTCAATGAGCAGTTCTTC	CASRGGGSVNEQFF
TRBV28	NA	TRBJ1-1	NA	TGTGCCAGCAGCTCCTTGGGGGCTGAAGCTTTCTTT	CASSSLGAEAFF
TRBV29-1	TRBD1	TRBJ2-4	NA	TGCAGCGCCGCAGGGGGCCCGGCGACCAAAAACATTCAGTACTTC	CSAAGGPATKNIQYF
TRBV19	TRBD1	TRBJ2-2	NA	TGTGCCACGAGGGACAGGGGGCTAACCGGGGAGCTGTTTTTT	CATRDRGLTGELFF
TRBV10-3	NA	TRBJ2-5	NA	TGTGCCATCCGCCCCTCGCCCATCCAAGAGACCCAGTACTTC	CAIRPSPIQETQYF
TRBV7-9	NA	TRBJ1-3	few	TGTGCCAGCAGCCCCCAGGGAGTAGACCGCTCTGGAAACACCATATATTTT	CASSPQGVDRSGNTIYF
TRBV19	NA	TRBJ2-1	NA	TGTGCCAGTAGTATATCCCCCAGGGCCGAGCAGTTCTTC	CASSISPRAEQFF
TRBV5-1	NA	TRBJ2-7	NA	TGCGCCAGCAGCTTGTCGGCAGGGGGGTACGAGCAGTACTTC	CASSLSAGGYEQYF
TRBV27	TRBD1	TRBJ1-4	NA	TGTGCCAGCAGTTTGGGACAGCCCGCAACTAATGAAAAACTGTTTTTT	CASSLGQPATNEKLFF